The clone carrying this T cell receptor beta chain was seen at least ten times. Antigen unknown. Some clones are missing from TCRdb's copy, which holds only in-frame ones; the method was immunoSEQ multiplex PCR. The sample holds some 62,000 clones, 76% seen once. This record comes from a study of T cell responses to AZD1222 COVID-19 vaccine. Study background: Some second doses came at about 4 weeks and others at about 12 weeks; these were pooled. Findings of the study overall: Vaccine-associated CD4 TCRs spanned spike, dominant at 160-218 and 743-854. Targets within unmutated variant regions were reportedly found for nearly half of spike-specific TCRs. Following two doses of AZD1222, Spike-specific TCR breadth and depth rose.

Per germline, CDR1 SGHVS and CDR2 FNYEAQ. V lost 5 bases, J lost 0 bases, and 5 bases stayed unmatched. This CDR3 is 16 amino acids long. The V call is TRBV7-6, the J call TRBJ2-7; TRBD2 matches 12 bases. The sequence was collected from an adult in good health. The material sequenced was peripheral blood, taken on day 0 of AZD1222 vaccination. CDR3 coding DNA: TGTGCCAGCAGCCGGACTAGCGGGACCAGCTCCTACGAGCAGTACTTC. Translation gives CASSRTSGTSSYEQYF.